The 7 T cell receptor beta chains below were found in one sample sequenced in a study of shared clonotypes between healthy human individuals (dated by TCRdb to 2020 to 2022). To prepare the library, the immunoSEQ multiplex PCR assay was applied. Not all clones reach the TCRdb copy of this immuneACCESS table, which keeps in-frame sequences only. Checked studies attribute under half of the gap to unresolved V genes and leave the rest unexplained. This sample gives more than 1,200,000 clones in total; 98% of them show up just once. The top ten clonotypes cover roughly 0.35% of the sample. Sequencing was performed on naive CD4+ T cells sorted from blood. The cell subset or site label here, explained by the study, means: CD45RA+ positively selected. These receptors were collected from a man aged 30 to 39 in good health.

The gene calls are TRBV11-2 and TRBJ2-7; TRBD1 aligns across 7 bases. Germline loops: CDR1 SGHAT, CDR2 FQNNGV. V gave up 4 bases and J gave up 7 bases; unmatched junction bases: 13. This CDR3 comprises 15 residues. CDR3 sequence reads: CASSSTDRPTGEQYF. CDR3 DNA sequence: TGTGCCAGCAGCTCCACGGACAGGCCCACAGGGGAGCAGTACTTC.

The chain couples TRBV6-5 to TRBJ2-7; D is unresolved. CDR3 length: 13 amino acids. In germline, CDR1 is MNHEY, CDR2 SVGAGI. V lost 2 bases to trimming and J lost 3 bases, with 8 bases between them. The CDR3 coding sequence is TGTGCCAGCAGTTACGGGAATCTCTACGAGCAGTACTTC. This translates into CASSYGNLYEQYF.

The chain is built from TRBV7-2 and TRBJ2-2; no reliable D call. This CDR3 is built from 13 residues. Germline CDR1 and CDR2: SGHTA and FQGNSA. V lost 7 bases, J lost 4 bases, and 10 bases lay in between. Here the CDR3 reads CASKPWGTGELFF. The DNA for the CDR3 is TGTGCCAGCAAACCCTGGGGCACCGGGGAGCTGTTTTTT.

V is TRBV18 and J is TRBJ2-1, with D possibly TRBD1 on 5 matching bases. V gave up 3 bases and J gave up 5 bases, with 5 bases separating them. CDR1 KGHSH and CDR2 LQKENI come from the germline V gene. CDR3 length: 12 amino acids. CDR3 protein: CASSPTDNEQFF. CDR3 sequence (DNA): TGTGCCAGCTCACCGACAGACAATGAGCAGTTCTTC.

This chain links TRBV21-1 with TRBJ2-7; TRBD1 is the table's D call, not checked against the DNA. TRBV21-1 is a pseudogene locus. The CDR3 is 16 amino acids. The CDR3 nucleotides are TGTGCCAGCATCAACGGCGTGACAGATCGTCGCTACGAGCAGTACTTC. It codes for CASINGVTDRRYEQYF.

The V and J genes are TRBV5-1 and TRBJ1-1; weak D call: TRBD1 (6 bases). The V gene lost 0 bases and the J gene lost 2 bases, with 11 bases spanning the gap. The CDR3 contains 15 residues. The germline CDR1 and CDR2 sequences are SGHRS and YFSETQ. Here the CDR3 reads CASSLVPGANTEAFF. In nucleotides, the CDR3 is TGCGCCAGCAGCTTGGTACCGGGGGCCAACACTGAAGCTTTCTTT.

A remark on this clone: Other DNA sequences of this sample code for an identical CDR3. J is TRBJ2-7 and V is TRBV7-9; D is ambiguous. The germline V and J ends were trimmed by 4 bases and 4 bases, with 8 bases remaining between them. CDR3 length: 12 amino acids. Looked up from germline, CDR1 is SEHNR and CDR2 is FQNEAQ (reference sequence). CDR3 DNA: TGTGCCAGCAGCTCACTGTCGTACGAGCAGTACTTC. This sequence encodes CASSSLSYEQYF. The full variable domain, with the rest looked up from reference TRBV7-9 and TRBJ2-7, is DTGVSQNPRHKITKRGQNVTFRCDPISEHNRLYWYRQTLGQGPEFLTYFQNEAQLEKSRLLSDRFSAERPKGSFSTLEIQRTEQGDSAMYLCASSSLSYEQYFGPGTRLTVT.